This record covers a single T cell receptor beta chain. The sample belongs to a study of OX40 agonist ivuxolimab in advanced cancers. The CDR3 loop spans 12 amino acids. This table comes from immunoSEQ multiplex PCR, and its TCRdb copy is limited to in-frame clones, with some not included. The data show some 80,000 clones, around nine tenths seen once. The sequence was collected from an adult with an advanced solid tumor such as melanoma, head and neck, liver or kidney cancer. Sequencing was performed on CD4+ or CD8+ T cells sorted from blood, taken in a trial of the OX40 agonist ivuxolimab. V gene TRBV21-1 combines with J gene TRBJ1-2; TRBD1 is the table's D call and was not checked against the DNA. TRBV21-1 is a known pseudogene. DNA for the CDR3: TGTGCCAGCAGCAAAGGACAGTATGGCTACACCTTC. Amino acid sequence: CASSKGQYGYTF.